This entry lists 14 T cell receptor beta chains sequenced from one sample in a study of CD8+CD57+ T cells in acquired aplastic anemia. Researchers used genomic DNA as the template to profile TCR beta VDJ and CDR3. In TCRdb, the reads were re-called with MiXCR into one record per CDR3 protein. The sample consists of approximately 160,000 distinct CDR3 sequences, about half of them appearing once. Sequenced patients had shown CD8+CD57+ cell expansion by flow cytometry. Sequences were obtained from sorted CD4+, CD8+, or CD8+CD57+ T cells (not recorded which) from PBMCs. These receptors all come from a human donor with aplastic anemia.

With regard to this clonotype: A read error may account for a junction end that differs from germline. This chain links TRBV10-3 with TRBJ2-3; tentatively, D is TRBD1 (5 bases). The CDR3 is 14 amino acids. CDR1 ENHRY and CDR2 SYGVKD come from the germline V gene. The CDR3 DNA reads as TGTGCCAGCAGTTTGGACATAGGGTTTGATACGCAGTATTTT. This encodes CASSLDIGFDTQYF.

The V and J genes are TRBV20-1 and TRBJ2-7, with unresolved D. Deletions cut 4 bases from V and 4 bases from J, with 20 bases between. Germline-derived CDR1 and CDR2 are DFQATT and SNEGSKA (reference sequence). This CDR3 is 15 amino acids long. CDR3 in DNA: TGCAGTGCTATGAGGTCGGGCCATGCTGAGTACGAGCAGTACTTC. It is translated as CSAMRSGHAEYEQYF.

The rearrangement joins TRBV12-3 or TRBV12-4 to TRBJ1-4; no definite D call. The length of the CDR3 is 15 residues. Trimming removed 1 base at V and 4 bases at J, with 10 bases between. This chain's CDR3 is CASSLGRIHNEKLFF. In nucleotides, the CDR3 is TGTGCCAGCAGTTTAGGACGGATTCATAATGAAAAACTGTTTTTT.

The rearrangement uses TRBV25-1 and TRBJ1-1, with 8 bases lining up with TRBD1. CDR1 is MGHDK and CDR2 is SYGVNS in the germline V gene. V trimming: 6 bases; J trimming: 4 bases; junction bases outside the gene matches: 16. CDR3 size: 17 residues. CDR3 residues: CASSLLRQGALGTEAFF. The CDR3 nucleotides are TGTGCCAGCAGCTTGCTTCGGCAGGGGGCCTTGGGCACTGAAGCTTTCTTT.

This clonotype was seen repeatedly, ten times or more. DNA of the CDR3: TGCAGTGCTAGAAGACAGGGGGACCAAGAGACCCAGTACTTC. Its protein product is CSARRQGDQETQYF. This sequence joins TRBV20-1 and TRBJ2-5; 9 nucleotides match TRBD1. This CDR3 is 14 amino acids long. The junction had 1 base not matched to a gene; V was cut back by 2 bases and J by 0 bases. CDR1 and CDR2 (germline): DFQATT, SNEGSKA (reference sequence).

Points on this clonotype: The junction departs from the called germline gene at one end, perhaps through a read error. This sequence joins TRBV29-1 and TRBJ1-3; 7 positions agree with TRBD1. CDR3 length: 14 amino acids. Germline V gene lookup returns CDR1 SQVTM and CDR2 ANQGSEA. CDR3 protein: CSARTGSSENTVYF. For the CDR3, the DNA is TGCAGCGCGAGGACAGGAAGCTCTGAAAACACCGTATATTTT.

The V call is TRBV29-1, the J call TRBJ2-3; no clear D. The CDR3 is made up of 15 amino acids. The germline V and J ends were trimmed by 4 bases and 5 bases, with 19 bases remaining between them. Germline assignment: CDR1 SQVTM and CDR2 ANQGSEA. Written as DNA, the CDR3 is TGCAGCGTTGGCCGAAATTCACCACTGGGAGATACGCAGTATTTT. Protein: CSVGRNSPLGDTQYF.

This chain connects TRBV2 to TRBJ2-3; maybe TRBD1 (6 bases). The CDR3 length is 14 residues. The ends were cut back, 2 bases at V and 2 bases at J, with 8 bases in the middle. The germline V gene has CDR1 SNHLY and CDR2 FYNNEI. Here the CDR3 DNA reads TGTGCCAGCAGTGAAAGGGACAACACAGATACGCAGTATTTT. Translating gives CASSERDNTDTQYF.

This clonotype has at least ten counts. The V and J genes are TRBV25-1 and TRBJ2-1, with 7 bases lining up with TRBD1. The CDR3 consists of 15 residues. Germline CDR1 MGHDK, CDR2 SYGVNS. V was pared by 8 bases and J by 8 bases, with 15 bases of the junction left unmatched. As DNA, the CDR3 is TGTGCCAGCCTTTCCGACAGGGTGATCGGCGATGAGCAGTTCTTC. This translates into CASLSDRVIGDEQFF.

The V gene is TRBV2, the J gene TRBJ2-7, with D possibly being TRBD1 (6 bases). Per germline, CDR1 SNHLY and CDR2 FYNNEI. Between the trimmed V and J ends, which lost 9 bases and 6 bases, there was a span of 18 bases. The CDR3 totals 13 residues. CDR3 nucleotides: TGTGCCAGTTTCCACAGGGACGACGGCGAGCAGTACTTC. Translation gives CASFHRDDGEQYF.

At least ten counts were recorded for this clonotype. The chain combines TRBV7-8 with TRBJ2-3, with 7 bases fitting TRBD1. The CDR3 is 14 residues long. Unmatched junction bases numbered 5, after V lost 3 bases and J lost 5 bases. The germline gives CDR1 SGHVS, CDR2 FQNEAQ. CDR3 sequence: CASSLLQGKDTQYF. CDR3 DNA sequence: TGTGCCAGCAGCTTGCTACAGGGGAAAGATACGCAGTATTTT.

The rearrangement uses TRBV25-1 and TRBJ1-2, with D unresolved. V shed 4 bases and J shed 2 bases, with 8 bases lying between them. Germline V gene data show CDR1 as MGHDK and CDR2 as SYGVNS. The CDR3 sequence is 13 residues long. Written as DNA, the CDR3 is TGTGCCAGCAGTGTGGAGATCAACTATGGCTACACCTTC. It translates to CASSVEINYGYTF.

The genes are TRBV19 and TRBJ2-4; TRBD2 aligns across 7 bases. Germline-derived CDR1 and CDR2 are LNHDA and SQIVND (reference sequence). CDR3 length equals 15 residues. V lost 8 bases, J lost 6 bases, and 13 bases stayed unmatched. The CDR3 sequence: CASGLDVRQRNIQYF. The CDR3 region has the DNA TGTGCCAGTGGACTAGATGTGAGACAGAGAAACATTCAGTACTTC.

This clonotype was detected many times. The chain couples TRBV7-9 to TRBJ1-1, with TRBD1 matching 7 bases. CDR3 length: 15 residues. Germline CDR1 and CDR2: SEHNR and FQNEAQ (reference sequence). Losses at the gene ends were 5 bases for V and 0 bases for J; bases not matched to a gene: 6. The CDR3 nucleotides read TGTGCCAGCAGCCCTAGGACAGGAGTGAACACTGAAGCTTTCTTT. This translates into CASSPRTGVNTEAFF.